The 32 T cell receptor beta chains reported below all come from one sample, sequenced in a study of relationships among human T cell subsets. Semiquantitative ARM-PCR amplified T cell receptor alpha and beta CDR3 regions from mRNA. ARM-PCR used tagged nested gene-specific primers, then communal superprimers for exponential amplification. One entry per CDR3 protein, called by TCRdb with MiXCR from the multiplex PCR reads. The data contain roughly 4,900 distinct CDR3 sequences, approximately 80% of them seen just once; the ten biggest clones take up roughly 30%. The sequenced material came from total T cells sorted from blood. The receptor set was obtained from a middle-aged man in good health.

This clonotype was counted between two and nine times. The gene calls are TRBV30 and TRBJ1-1, with D unresolved. CDR1 is GTSNPN and CDR2 is SVGIG in the germline V gene (reference sequence). The CDR3 runs to 13 residues. Trimming took off 3 bases at V and 0 bases at J, with 8 bases between the two ends. CDR3 nucleotide sequence: TGTGCCTGGAGGATGACACTGAACACTGAAGCTTTCTTT. Its protein product is CAWRMTLNTEAFF.

There are a few counts of this clonotype. This chain connects TRBV20-1 to TRBJ1-2; D gene ambiguous. V lost 5 bases and J lost 1, with 8 bases in between. The CDR3 consists of 12 residues. Germline V gene data show CDR1 as DFQATT and CDR2 as SNEGSKA (reference sequence). CDR3 bases: TGCAGTGCTTTCAGCGGTAACTATGGCTACACCTTC. Its protein is CSAFSGNYGYTF.

The chain carries TRBV11-2 and TRBJ2-1; the match to TRBD1 covers 7 bases. CDR1 is SGHAT, CDR2 FQNNGV, per germline. The CDR3 is made up of 15 amino acids. V trimming: 4 bases; J trimming: 5 bases; junction bases outside the gene matches: 8. CDR3 residues: CASSYRDRRNNEQFF. CDR3 bases: TGTGCCAGCAGCTACCGGGACAGACGAAACAATGAGCAGTTCTTC.

The chain joins TRBV12-3 or TRBV12-4 to TRBJ2-7; TRBD2 matches 8 bases. J gave up 0 bases and V 1 base, and 5 bases lay outside the gene matches. The CDR3 loop spans 16 amino acids. CDR3 region: CASSLGTSGNSYEQYF. DNA of the CDR3: TGTGCCAGCAGTTTAGGAACTAGCGGAAACTCCTACGAGCAGTACTTC.

The chain employs TRBV20-1 and TRBJ2-1, with TRBD2 identical over 12 bases. J was trimmed by 7 bases and V by 8 bases; bases with no gene match: 9. This CDR3 has 14 residues. Germline CDR1 reads DFQATT; CDR2 reads SNEGSKA (reference sequence). CDR3 nucleotides: TGCAGTACACCTCGACTAGCGGGAGCAAATGAGCAGTTCTTC. Translation gives CSTPRLAGANEQFF.

This rearrangement joins TRBV14 to TRBJ2-3, with D perhaps given as TRBD1 or TRBD2 (5 bases each). Trimming stripped 4 bases from V and 0 bases from J, with 8 bases between. Germline loops: CDR1 SGHDN, CDR2 FVKESK. The length of the CDR3 is 14 residues. The CDR3 region is CASSRDRSTDTQYF. CDR3 in DNA: TGTGCCAGCAGCCGGGACCGCAGCACAGATACGCAGTATTTT.

This clonotype showed up just a few times. The genes are TRBV28 and TRBJ1-2; D not resolved. Germline V gene sequence: CDR1 MDHEN, CDR2 SYDVKM. The CDR3 is made up of 14 amino acids. Deletions cut 3 bases from V and 4 bases from J, with 12 bases between. CDR3 DNA sequence: TGTGCCAGCAGTTTCAACTTTCAGACCTATGGCTACACCTTC. Translating it yields CASSFNFQTYGYTF.

For this clonotype: The junction departs from germline at one end; a sequencing error may be responsible. The V call is TRBV5-4, the J call TRBJ2-3, with 7 bases lining up with TRBD1. The CDR3 contains 12 residues. Germline V gives CDR1 SGHNT, CDR2 YYREEE (reference sequence). CDR3 loop: CASSLGDRMQYF. CDR3 nucleotide sequence: TGCGCCAGCAGCTTAGGGGACAGAATGCAGTATTTT.

The V gene is TRBV5-1, the J gene TRBJ2-3; TRBD1 matches 12 bases. CDR3 length equals 15 residues. Germline CDR1 and CDR2: SGHRS and YFSETQ. V shed 6 bases and J 6 bases; nucleotides not matched to a gene: 8. As DNA, the CDR3 is TGCGCCAGCACCAAAGCGGGACAGGGGGCCGATACGCAGTATTTT. Its protein product is CASTKAGQGADTQYF. The full variable domain, completed using reference TRBV5-1 and TRBJ2-3, is KAGVTQTPRYLIKTRGQQVTLSCSPISGHRSVSWYQQTPGQGLQFLFEYFSETQRNKGNFPGRFSGRQFSNSRSEMNVSTLELGDSALYLCASTKAGQGADTQYFGPGTRLTVL.

The chain is built from TRBV11-3 and TRBJ2-3; 9 bases align to TRBD2. The CDR3 runs to 16 residues. J gave up 0 bases and V 4 bases, and 5 bases lay outside the gene matches. From germline, CDR1 is SGHNT and CDR2 YENEEA. CDR3 region: CASSSGLAPSTDTQYF. The DNA of the CDR3 is TGTGCCAGCAGCTCAGGACTAGCGCCCAGCACAGATACGCAGTATTTT.

The chain recombines TRBV4-1 with TRBJ2-5; tentatively, D is TRBD1 (6 bases). V lost 3 bases to trimming and J lost 5 bases, with 10 bases between them. Germline loops: CDR1 MGHRA, CDR2 YSYEKL. This CDR3 has 13 residues. The CDR3 region is CASSQSGDETQYF. The CDR3 coding sequence is TGCGCCAGCAGCCAGTCAGGGGATGAGACCCAGTACTTC.

This clonotype was observed a few times. The chain joins TRBV5-5 to TRBJ2-1, with TRBD2 as a possible D gene (5 bases). The CDR3 extends over 14 amino acids. With 4 bases removed from V and 4 bases from J, the gap between germline ends came to 12 bases. Germline V gene lookup returns CDR1 SGHKS and CDR2 YYEKEE (reference sequence). The CDR3 is CASSPSGLYNEQFF. For the CDR3, the DNA is TGTGCCAGCAGCCCGTCCGGACTGTACAATGAGCAGTTCTTC.

This clonotype was recorded only once. This chain connects TRBV6-2 or TRBV6-3 to TRBJ2-7, with a weak D call TRBD1 (6 bases). The CDR3 is 13 amino acids. Trimming shortened V by 1 base and J by 6 bases, and 10 bases separated the two germline ends. Germline values: CDR1 MNHEY, CDR2 SVGEGT. The CDR3 region is CASSYFGTREQYF. The CDR3 DNA sequence: TGTGCCAGCAGTTACTTCGGGACACGCGAGCAGTACTTC.

Concerning this clonotype itself: A junction end diverges from the germline sequence, so it may reflect a read error. The chain links TRBV7-7 to TRBJ2-1, with D possibly TRBD2 on 6 matching bases. Germline-derived CDR1 and CDR2 are SSHAT and FNYEAQ (reference sequence). The CDR3 loop spans 13 amino acids. The CDR3 DNA sequence: TGTGCTAGCAGCTTGGGGCGGGGCAGGGAGCAGTTCTTC. Protein product: CASSLGRGREQFF.

This clonotype was detected only once. The chain uses TRBV18 and TRBJ2-5; D is possibly TRBD2 (7 bases). Germline CDR1 KGHSH, CDR2 LQKENI. V lost 1 base to trimming and J lost 2 bases, with 14 bases between them. The CDR3 is 16 amino acids. As DNA, the CDR3 is TGTGCCAGCTCACCACGACAGGCGGGGGAACAAGAGACCCAGTACTTC. This encodes CASSPRQAGEQETQYF.

The CDR3 here is CASSLAYESGPYNEQFF. The CDR3 region has the DNA TGTGCCAGCAGCTTAGCTTATGAGAGCGGACCCTACAATGAGCAGTTCTTC. The chain couples TRBV11-2 to TRBJ2-1; possible D gene TRBD2, 5 bases. This CDR3 is 17 amino acids long. Trimming stripped 1 base from V and 2 bases from J, with 15 bases between. Germline assignment: CDR1 SGHAT and CDR2 FQNNGV.

On this clonotype: This CDR3 is missing its conserved last phenylalanine or tryptophan, likely due to a read error. The DNA is left out, because the CDR3 cannot be placed on it with certainty; the CDR3 is given as TCRdb lists it. This chain connects TRBV14 to TRBJ1-5; TRBD1 is taken as the D call from the table, unchecked against the DNA. Including both end residues, the CDR3 is 15 amino acids long. In germline, CDR1 is SGHDN, CDR2 FVKESK. Here the CDR3 reads CASSLGTGKSQPQHV.

This clonotype showed up just once. The chain has TRBV2 and TRBJ1-6, with D hard to call. This CDR3 region has 13 residues. V was pared by 6 bases and J by 5 bases, with 8 bases between. Germline values: CDR1 SNHLY, CDR2 FYNNEI. The CDR3 nucleotides read TGTGCCAGCAGCCGGCGGCATAATTCACCCCTCCACTTT. This translates into CASSRRHNSPLHF.

The chain carries TRBV11-3 and TRBJ2-1, with D perhaps being TRBD1 or TRBD2 (6 bases each). CDR3 size: 15 residues. CDR1 is SGHNT and CDR2 is YENEEA in the germline V gene. The germline V and J ends were trimmed by 0 bases and 6 bases, with 12 bases remaining between them. This chain's CDR3 is CASSLDPGASNEQFF. In DNA form, the CDR3 reads TGTGCCAGCAGCTTAGATCCGGGGGCGAGCAATGAGCAGTTCTTC.

V usage is TRBV6-5 and J usage is TRBJ2-5; 9 positions match TRBD1. The CDR3 is 16 amino acids. Germline V CDR1 and CDR2: MNHEY, SVGAGI. The trim removed 6 bases at V and 3 bases at J, leaving 11 bases unmatched. CDR3 in amino acids: CASSDIPGQGEETQYF. DNA of the CDR3: TGTGCCAGCAGCGATATCCCGGGACAGGGTGAAGAGACCCAGTACTTC.

The rearrangement joins TRBV7-3 to TRBJ2-3, with D perhaps matching TRBD2 (7 bases). CDR1 and CDR2 from the germline V gene are SGHTA and FQGTGA. With 4 bases removed from V and 4 bases from J, the gap between germline ends came to 9 bases. This CDR3 contains 13 residues. Here the CDR3 DNA reads TGTGCCAGCAGCTCCGGGGGGCCAGATACGCAGTATTTT. It codes for CASSSGGPDTQYF.

The chain couples TRBV12-3 or TRBV12-4 to TRBJ1-5, with unresolved D. The CDR3 totals 17 residues. V was pared by 2 bases and J by 2 bases, with 16 bases between. As DNA, the CDR3 is TGTGCCAGCAGTTTAAACCCAGGAGGAAGAGGCAATCAGCCCCAGCATTTT. Protein product: CASSLNPGGRGNQPQHF.

CDR3: CSVEGVGSYEQYF. The CDR3 bases are TGCAGCGTCGAGGGGGTCGGATCCTACGAGCAGTACTTC. The chain couples TRBV29-1 to TRBJ2-7; weak D call: TRBD1 (6 bases). This CDR3 comprises 13 residues. Trimming cost V 6 bases and J 1 base, with 13 bases left between them. The germline V gene encodes CDR1 SQVTM and CDR2 ANQGSEA.

This clonotype was found a few times. This CDR3 is CASSLVPSGDYEQYF. The CDR3 DNA reads TGTGCCAGCAGCTTAGTGCCTAGCGGGGACTACGAGCAGTACTTC. The chain couples TRBV7-2 to TRBJ2-7, with 9 bases matching TRBD2. Losses at the gene ends were 1 base for V and 3 bases for J; bases not matched to a gene: 4. The CDR3 has 15 residues. CDR1 and CDR2 from the germline V gene are SGHTA and FQGNSA.

This clonotype was observed a handful of times. This chain connects TRBV20-1 to TRBJ2-2; 7 bases agree with TRBD1. CDR1 and CDR2 from the germline V gene are DFQATT and SNEGSKA (reference sequence). The CDR3 loop spans 14 amino acids. The V and J ends lost 2 bases and 5 bases, in that order; junction bases with no gene match: 5. The CDR3: CSARPGTVTGELFF. Written as DNA, the CDR3 is TGCAGTGCTAGACCCGGGACAGTGACCGGGGAGCTGTTTTTT.

This clonotype was recorded only once. The chain uses TRBV3-1 and TRBJ2-1, with D possibly TRBD2 on 6 matching bases. The V and J ends lost 4 bases and 7 bases respectively, with 14 bases between them. Germline V gives CDR1 LGHDT, CDR2 YNNKEL (reference sequence). The CDR3 runs to 14 residues. DNA for the CDR3: TGTGCCAGCAGCCCTTTCCCAGGAGGGAATGAGCAGTTCTTC. Translated, it gives CASSPFPGGNEQFF.

This clonotype was seen more than once but under ten times. The J gene is TRBJ2-3, the V gene TRBV7-2, with D tentatively TRBD1 (5 bases). The CDR3 totals 12 residues. V lost 0 bases, J lost 8 bases, and 6 bases lay in between. CDR1 SGHTA and CDR2 FQGNSA come from the germline V gene. CDR3 coding DNA: TGTGCCAGCAGCTTAGCGCAGGGTACGCAGTATTTT. The encoded protein is CASSLAQGTQYF. The whole variable domain, filled in from reference TRBV7-2 and TRBJ2-3, reads GAGVSQSPSNKVTEKGKDVELRCDPISGHTALYWYRQSLGQGLEFLIYFQGNSAPDKSGLPSDRFSAERTGGSVSTLTIQRTQQEDSAVYLCASSLAQGTQYFGPGTRLTVL.

About this clonotype: Sequence at one end of the junction differs from germline and may be a read error. The chain recombines TRBV5-4 with TRBJ2-7, with 8 bases that match TRBD1. CDR3 length: 16 residues. Germline values: CDR1 SGHNT, CDR2 YYREEE (reference sequence). DNA of the CDR3: TGCGCCAGCAGCTTGTGGCAGGGGGCTGCGACTGGCGAGCAGTACTTC. Its protein product is CASSLWQGAATGEQYF.

V usage is TRBV20-1 and J usage is TRBJ2-5, with D perhaps being TRBD1 or TRBD2 (5 bases each). V was pared by 1 base and J by 4 bases, with 22 bases between. From germline, CDR1 is DFQATT and CDR2 SNEGSKA (reference sequence). The CDR3 has 17 amino acids. The CDR3 nucleotides read TGCAGTGCTAGAGGGGAGACAGAGGGCTCAATTGGAGAGACCCAGTACTTC. Encoded protein: CSARGETEGSIGETQYF.

Worth noting for this clonotype: The junction and the germline gene differ at one end; a read error may be behind it. The V gene is TRBV7-9, the J gene TRBJ2-5, with unresolved D. CDR3 length: 10 amino acids. Germline values: CDR1 SEHNR, CDR2 FQNEAQ (reference sequence). CDR3 bases: TGTGCCGGCAGCTTAGAGACCCAGTACTTC. Its protein product is CAGSLETQYF. Supplemented by reference TRBV7-9 and TRBJ2-5, the full variable domain reads DTGVSQNPRHKITKRGQNVTFRCDPISEHNRLYWYRQTLGQGPEFLTYFQNEAQLEKSRLLSDRFSAERPKGSFSTLEIQRTEQGDSAMYLCAGSLETQYFGPGTRLLVL.

This clonotype counts as large. The V gene is TRBV19, the J gene TRBJ2-1, with 14 bases fitting TRBD2. V was clipped by 5 bases and J by 15 bases; unmatched bases: 6. Germline CDR1 and CDR2: LNHDA and SQIVND (reference sequence). The CDR3 has 13 residues. The CDR3 DNA reads TGTGCCAGTAGTGCCGGGACTAGCGGGAGTGTGTTCTTC. Protein: CASSAGTSGSVFF. Together with reference TRBV19 and TRBJ2-1, the CDR3 gives the full variable domain: DGGITQSPKYLFRKEGQNVTLSCEQNLNHDAMYWYRQDPGQGLRLIYYSQIVNDFQKGDIAEGYSVSREKKESFPLTVTSAQKNPTAFYLCASSAGTSGSVFFGPGTRLTVL.

This chain connects TRBV12-3 or TRBV12-4 to TRBJ2-5; 9 bases map to TRBD2. Near its end, the DNA agrees better with TRBJ2-7, so the J call may be wrong. The CDR3 totals 14 residues. As DNA, the CDR3 is TGTGCCAGCAGTTTGGGTAGCGGGAGCTACGAGCAGTACTTC. It yields the protein CASSLGSGSYEQYF.